What follows describes a single TCR beta chain. No cognate antigen has been identified for it. Qualities for individual bases were not recorded, and no much larger clone is one base off. The sample comes from a study of blood T cell repertoires in COVID-19 (dated by TCRdb to 2020 to 2022). At the level of the whole study: Samples from collaborators originated in the United States, Italy and Spain and spanned both the acute and convalescent phases of COVID-19. The repertoires were made available in a free public database intended to serve as a resource for research on the immune response to SARS-CoV-2. The prospective study material was composed of cDNA or gDNA derived from T cells, B-cell-depleted T cells, or PBMCs. Subjects who had been exposed to COVID-19, were actively infected with it, or had recovered from it provided the deeply sampled blood TCRbeta repertoires that made up the dataset. Where HLA class I and class II types were available, the types were taken from metadata supplied by the sample provider, not from assay-based typing. The samples were drawn from the first 160 participants of the ongoing ImmuneRACE study and from 950 to 1,500 subjects provided by 6 global collaborators. Sample metadata almost always included a de-identified subject ID, COVID-19 status, age in years and sex.

TCRbeta CDR3 regions were amplified from genomic DNA using the immunoSEQ Assay, a bias-controlled multiplex PCR. From the authors' description of their analysis: The number of nucleated cells in each sample was estimated from the amplification of reference gene primers within the assay. To quantify the absolute abundance of each unique TCRbeta CDR3 rearrangement, sequence reads were collapsed and filtered. For each sample, productive Simpson clonality was calculated by taking the square root of Simpson's diversity index across productive rearrangements. What TCRdb holds here is the immuneACCESS table cut down to in-frame rearrangements. Part of the clones is not present; checked against another copy, under half of the missing clones reflect an unresolved V gene, and the others are unexplained. That table furnishes V, J and clone size, whereas the DNA furnished D and trimming. In all, the sample holds 300,000 to 400,000 clones, and about 93% of those were seen once. The leading ten clones occupy approximately 3.5% of the sample.

Reading the germline V gene (reference sequence) gives CDR1 DFQATT and CDR2 SNEGSKA. Counted from cysteine to valine, this CDR3 has 13 amino acids. Only the CDR3 DNA is retained, 39 bases long and in frame from the first base. The V end loses 3 bases and the J end loses 1 base, and a stretch of 10 bases separates them. Samples from volunteer blood donors who had recovered from COVID-19 were contributed by a second Seattle source. Each collaborating institution followed its own protocols to collect whole blood in K2EDTA tubes. For TCRbeta analysis, collaborator samples were shipped as frozen whole blood, as isolated PBMCs, or as DNA extracted from either sample type. The paper as a whole reports these results and caveats: How much clinical and demographic metadata was included differed by source and by participant, and the metadata was provided uncurated.

The receptor was isolated from a woman in her late teens or twenties who had recovered from COVID-19. The sequencing input was peripheral blood. The sequence joins TRBV20-1 to TRBJ2-7; TRBD1 is perhaps the D gene, given 6 matching bases. The DNA sequence reads TGCAGTGCTAGTCCCCAGGGGTCCTACGAGCAGTACGTC. It codes for CSASPQGSYEQYV.